The 26 T cell receptor beta chains given below trace back to one sample, sequenced in a study of metastatic and nonmetastatic thyroid tumors. Thyroid surgery had not been preceded by any treatment in any patient. TCRdb redid the clone calls on the PCR reads using MiXCR. The sample includes 22,000 or so clones, 15% to 17% of them seen just once. The sequencing sample was made of blood. The source of these receptors is a female donor with papillary thyroid cancer or a benign thyroid nodule (not recorded which). Some clones in this sample may be carry-over from other donors' samples.

In its sample, this clone was seen many times. The gene calls are TRBV20-1 and TRBJ2-7, with D tentatively TRBD1 (5 bases). Germline V gene lookup returns CDR1 DFQATT and CDR2 SNEGSKA (reference sequence). The CDR3 has 14 amino acids. V was cut by 5 bases and J by 3 bases, with 17 bases left in between. CDR3 loop: CSAVDSTQHYEQYF. As DNA, the CDR3 is TGCAGTGCTGTAGACAGTACCCAGCACTACGAGCAGTACTTC.

This clone has a handful of counts. The rearrangement joins TRBV6-6 to TRBJ1-2; D may be TRBD1 (5 bases). CDR1 and CDR2 (germline): MNHNY, SVGAGI (reference sequence). The CDR3 consists of 13 residues. Trimming pared 0 bases from V and 8 bases from J, leaving 10 bases between. The CDR3 loop is CASSYSGARGYTF. DNA of the CDR3: TGTGCCAGCAGTTACTCAGGGGCCCGGGGCTACACCTTC.

This clone was counted at least ten times. This rearrangement joins TRBV28 to TRBJ1-4, with D tentatively TRBD1 (5 bases). Germline V gene sequence: CDR1 MDHEN, CDR2 SYDVKM. The CDR3 runs to 15 residues. V was shortened by 6 bases and J by 3 bases, with 14 bases between the two germline ends. CDR3 coding DNA: TGTGCCAGCAGCCCCGGGGGGAGGGCTAATGAAAAACTGTTTTTT. Protein product: CASSPGGRANEKLFF.

This clone was seen at least ten times. The chain has TRBV4-3 and TRBJ1-6; possible D gene TRBD1, 6 bases. V was shortened by 1 base and J by 7 bases, with 17 bases between the two germline ends. This CDR3 is 17 amino acids long. Germline values: CDR1 LGHNA, CDR2 YSLEER. DNA of the CDR3: TGCGCCAGCAGCCAAGTTATTATGGGGGGGCAGAATTCACCCCTCCACTTT. Translation gives CASSQVIMGGQNSPLHF.

This clone was seen repeatedly, ten times or more. The chain is built from TRBV28 and TRBJ1-2; tentatively, D is TRBD1 (6 bases). CDR1 and CDR2 (germline): MDHEN, SYDVKM. The CDR3 is 16 residues long. V dropped 10 bases and J dropped 4 bases, with 25 bases sitting between them. CDR3 sequence reads: CATTTRDLTGLYGYTF. For the CDR3, the DNA is TGTGCCACCACGACCCGGGACCTTACAGGGCTCTATGGCTACACCTTC.

By sample share, this clone is medium-sized (0.01 to 0.1%). Additional DNA sequences in this sample encode the identical CDR3. V usage is TRBV7-3 and J usage is TRBJ2-2; a possible D gene is TRBD2 (6 bases). Germline assignment: CDR1 SGHTA and CDR2 FQGTGA. The CDR3 extends over 15 amino acids. The germline V and J ends were trimmed by 2 bases and 1 base, with 8 bases remaining between them. The CDR3 nucleotides are TGTGCCAGCAGCTTACTCGGGGGGAACACCGGGGAGCTGTTTTTT. Its translation: CASSLLGGNTGELFF.

In this sample, this clone turned up many times. The J gene is TRBJ2-5, the V gene TRBV5-1, with 8 bases matching TRBD2. The CDR3 has 16 residues. After removal of 2 bases from V and 5 bases from J, the junction contained 11 bases not matched to a gene. CDR1 is SGHRS and CDR2 is YFSETQ in the germline V gene. CDR3 residues: CASSFPAGRAGETQYF. DNA for the CDR3: TGCGCCAGCAGCTTCCCGGCCGGGAGGGCCGGTGAGACCCAGTACTTC.

The chain recombines TRBV20-1 with TRBJ2-7; D remains unclear. The CDR3 totals 14 residues. V was pared by 2 bases and J by 2 bases, with 13 bases between. Per the germline V gene, CDR1 is DFQATT and CDR2 is SNEGSKA (reference sequence). The CDR3 DNA reads as TGCAGTGCTAGACATCACCAGGAAACCTACGAGCAGTACTTC. The encoded protein is CSARHHQETYEQYF.

The table lists this clone with a few counts. The CDR3 region is CASSYRGGSGNTIYF. CDR3 nucleotides: TGTGCCAGCAGTTATAGGGGGGGCTCTGGAAACACCATATATTTT. The chain uses TRBV6-6 and TRBJ1-3, with D perhaps TRBD1 (6 bases). CDR1 MNHNY and CDR2 SVGAGI come from the germline V gene (reference sequence). V lost 3 bases to trimming and J lost 0 bases, with 9 bases between them. The CDR3 runs to 15 residues.

This clone was observed at least ten times. The chain couples TRBV7-8 to TRBJ2-1; D is tentatively TRBD1 or TRBD2 (5 bases each). This CDR3 has 15 amino acids. Germline values: CDR1 SGHVS, CDR2 FQNEAQ. The V end was cut by 6 bases, the J end by 7 bases, with 19 bases between. The CDR3 DNA sequence: TGTGCCAGCAGGAAGACCGGGACCCAGAATAATGAGCAGTTCTTC. The encoded protein is CASRKTGTQNNEQFF. Full variable domain (rest looked up from reference TRBV7-8 and TRBJ2-1): GAGVSQSPRYKVAKRGQDVALRCDPISGHVSLFWYQQALGQGPEFLTYFQNEAQLDKSGLPSDRFFAERPEGSVSTLKIQRTQQEDSAVYLCASRKTGTQNNEQFFGPGTRLTVL.

This chain connects TRBV11-2 to TRBJ2-7, with D perhaps being TRBD1 or TRBD2 (5 bases each). V shed 3 bases and J shed 3 bases, with 9 bases lying between them. Germline CDR1 is SGHAT and CDR2 is FQNNGV. CDR3 length: 13 residues. CDR3 DNA: TGTGCCAGCAGCTTGGGACCGTTCTACGAGCAGTACTTC. Its translation: CASSLGPFYEQYF.

This clone rates as hyperexpanded (1% or more). The chain links TRBV11-3 to TRBJ2-1; 10 bases line up with TRBD2. CDR1 and CDR2 (germline): SGHNT, YENEEA. V lost 0 bases to trimming and J lost 7 bases; unmatched junction nucleotides: 9. This CDR3 spans 17 amino acids. CDR3 DNA: TGTGCCAGCAGCTTAGATAGGCTAGCGGGAGTTGATAATGAGCAGTTCTTC. Amino acid sequence: CASSLDRLAGVDNEQFF.

The table lists this clone with many counts. The chain combines TRBV9 with TRBJ1-3, with a possible D match to TRBD1 (5 bases). The germline V gene encodes CDR1 SGDLS and CDR2 YYNGEE. Trimming removed 0 bases from V and 2 bases from J, with 12 bases in between. This CDR3 comprises 16 residues. CDR3 DNA sequence: TGTGCCAGCAGCGTAGACTCCAAGGACACTGGAAACACCATATATTTT. Encoded protein: CASSVDSKDTGNTIYF.

Many counts were recorded for this clone. The chain carries TRBV20-1 and TRBJ2-1; perhaps TRBD2 as D (5 bases). V was pared by 2 bases and J by 14 bases, with 19 bases between. The CDR3 is made up of 13 amino acids. Germline CDR1 reads DFQATT; CDR2 reads SNEGSKA (reference sequence). For the CDR3, the DNA is TGCAGTGCTAGAAACCCGAGGAAGAGGGAAAAGTTCTTC. This encodes CSARNPRKREKFF.

In its sample, this clone was seen many times. V and J are TRBV5-1 and TRBJ2-1, with D possibly matching TRBD2 (7 bases). The length of the CDR3 is 14 residues. The germline V and J ends were trimmed by 4 bases and 6 bases, with 14 bases remaining between them. Germline V lookup: CDR1 SGHRS, CDR2 YFSETQ. Written as DNA, the CDR3 is TGCGCCAGCAGCACACAGGGAGGGAGCAATGAGCAGTTCTTC. Its translation: CASSTQGGSNEQFF.

In this sample, this clone turned up a few times. The chain has TRBV28 and TRBJ2-7, with 13 bases fitting TRBD2. CDR3 length equals 15 residues. The trim removed 6 bases at V and 2 bases at J, leaving 4 bases unmatched. Looked up from germline, CDR1 is MDHEN and CDR2 is SYDVKM. CDR3 DNA: TGTGCCAGCAGCTCGGGACTAGCGGGAACCTACGAGCAGTACTTC. Its protein product is CASSSGLAGTYEQYF. The entire variable domain, with the rest obtained from reference TRBV28 and TRBJ2-7, is as follows: DVKVTQSSRYLVKRTGEKVFLECVQDMDHENMFWYRQDPGLGLRLIYFSYDVKMKEKGDIPEGYSVSREKKERFSLILESASTNQTSMYLCASSSGLAGTYEQYFGPGTRLTVT.

In this sample, this clone turned up many times. The chain has TRBV15 and TRBJ2-5; tentative D call: TRBD2 (5 bases). This CDR3 region has 12 residues. The V gene's germline CDR1 is LNHNV and CDR2 YYDKDF (reference sequence). V shed 5 bases and J shed 5 bases, with 9 bases lying between them. CDR3 nucleotide sequence: TGTGCCACCAGCGGGGTAGCGGAGACCCAGTACTTC. Encoded protein: CATSGVAETQYF.

In its sample, this clone was seen many times. The chain uses TRBV5-1 and TRBJ2-2, with D unclear. V was clipped by 0 bases and J by 6 bases, with 6 bases between them. The CDR3 has 13 amino acids. Germline CDR1 is SGHRS and CDR2 is YFSETQ. The DNA of the CDR3 is TGCGCCAGCAGCTTGGTGGGATCCGGGGAGCTGTTTTTT. Its translation is CASSLVGSGELFF.

This clone was found many times. V gene TRBV10-3 combines with J gene TRBJ2-3; perhaps TRBD2 as D (5 bases). The CDR3 has 14 amino acids. Germline CDR1 reads ENHRY; CDR2 reads SYGVKD. Trimming took 2 bases from V and 2 from J, leaving 8 bases between them. The CDR3: CAISERGNTDTQYF. DNA of the CDR3: TGTGCCATCAGTGAGCGGGGAAACACAGATACGCAGTATTTT.

This clone occurred many times. The same CDR3 can be traced to other DNA sequences in this sample. The rearrangement uses TRBV7-9 and TRBJ2-7; possible D gene TRBD1, 7 bases. The CDR3 covers 14 residues. V was shortened by 1 base and J by 6 bases, with 13 bases between the two germline ends. CDR1 is SEHNR, CDR2 FQNEAQ, per germline (reference sequence). CDR3 coding DNA: TGTGCCAGCAGCTTAGGGGCAGGGGGGAGCGAGCAGTACTTC. This gives the protein CASSLGAGGSEQYF.

DNA of the CDR3: TGTGCCAGCAGTCCCCGACTAGCGGGGGGCAGGGCAGATACGCAGTATTTT. Amino acid sequence: CASSPRLAGGRADTQYF. The genes are TRBV27 and TRBJ2-3; TRBD2 matches 13 bases. V shed 5 bases and J 4 bases; nucleotides not matched to a gene: 9. Germline-derived CDR1 and CDR2 are MNHEY and SMNVEV (reference sequence). The CDR3 sequence is 17 residues long.

In this sample, this clone turned up many times. The CDR3 bases are TGTGCCACCAATGGTGGCGGAGCGGGAGTTCCCGAGCAGTACTTC. Translated, it gives CATNGGGAGVPEQYF. The V and J genes are TRBV10-3 and TRBJ2-7; 8 nucleotides match TRBD2. Germline V lookup: CDR1 ENHRY, CDR2 SYGVKD. This CDR3 has 15 residues. The V segment lost 10 bases and the J segment 6 bases; nucleotides outside the gene matches: 17.

This clone was counted ten times or more. The junction departs from germline at one end; a sequencing error may be responsible. This CDR3 is also generated by other DNA sequences in the sample. This chain joins TRBV28 and TRBJ1-5, with TRBD1 identical over 8 bases. Germline values: CDR1 MDHEN, CDR2 SYDVKM. The length of the CDR3 is 18 residues. In DNA, the CDR3 is TGTGCTAGCAGTGGCAGGACAGGGTTGTTAGAAAGCAATCAGCCCCAGCATTTT. Protein: CASSGRTGLLESNQPQHF.

This clone has a count of ten or more. The genes are TRBV9 and TRBJ2-1, with TRBD2 identical over 13 bases. In germline, CDR1 is SGDLS, CDR2 YYNGEE. The CDR3 is made up of 18 amino acids. The J segment lost 4 bases and the V segment lost 0 bases, leaving 7 bases of the junction unmatched. CDR3 DNA: TGTGCCAGCAGCGTAGCTCCCCAGGGACTAGCGGGATACAATGAGCAGTTCTTC. Translated: CASSVAPQGLAGYNEQFF.

This clone was detected many times. The V and J genes are TRBV11-3 and TRBJ2-5; D gene ambiguous. CDR1 SGHNT and CDR2 YENEEA come from the germline V gene. Trimming took off 5 bases at V and 6 bases at J, with 19 bases between the two ends. The CDR3 has 15 amino acids. The DNA for the CDR3 is TGTGCCAGCAGCCAAGAGATAGCTCACGCAAAGACCCAGTACTTC. This encodes CASSQEIAHAKTQYF.

This clone occurred many times. The chain employs TRBV18 and TRBJ2-2; D could derive from TRBD1 or TRBD2 (5 bases each). The CDR3 spans 14 residues. Germline V gives CDR1 KGHSH, CDR2 LQKENI. Trimming pared 5 bases from V and 6 bases from J, leaving 13 bases between. The CDR3 region has the DNA TGTGCCAGCTCAGCGCTACGGGACGCCGGGGAGCTGTTTTTT. It codes for CASSALRDAGELFF.